Described below is a single T cell receptor beta chain sequence and its context. Its antigen is not known. These data originate in a study of cytomegalovirus exposure and HLA in healthy donors. Findings of the study overall: For presence/absence analyses, sequencing depth was assumed to be roughly uniform across donors.

CDR1 is LNHNV, CDR2 YYDKDF, per germline (reference sequence). The V segment lost 3 bases and the J segment 0 bases; nucleotides outside the gene matches: 5. This CDR3 is 17 amino acids long. Use of 60 Vbeta and 13 Jbeta primers characterized the PCR. The repertoire was sequenced with immunoSEQ multiplex PCR; TCRdb's copy has only in-frame clones and lacks some. The sample has around 150,000 clones, 70% to 85% seen once. The rearrangement joins TRBV15 to TRBJ2-3; 11 nucleotides align to TRBD2. The sequenced material came from PBMCs. The clonotype comes from a man between 35 and 55 years old in good health and CMV-seropositive. CDR3 protein: CATSSLAGGLSTDTQYF. CDR3 sequence (DNA): TGTGCCACCAGCAGTCTAGCGGGAGGCTTAAGCACAGATACGCAGTATTTT.